These 20 T cell receptor beta chains originate from one sample sequenced in a study of read filtering for tumor transcriptome and immune sequencing (dated by TCRdb to 2018 to 2021). The sample was run on an Illumina HiSeq 4000. The Immunoverse kit was used to build TCR libraries from roughly 0.4 ug RNA, with molecular barcoded adaptors covering alpha/delta and beta/gamma chains. TCRdb reran the public reads through fastp at Q25 and MiXCR, keeping productive beta chains. Every entry covers one CDR3 protein and lists the most common genes and DNA from its rows. The table for this sample lists 100,000 to 150,000 distinct CDR3 sequences; roughly 13% of them were counted only once. The ten largest clonotypes hold about 7.7% of the sample. Material: a population of CD138-negative cells sorted from bone marrow. The cell subset or site label here, explained by the study, means: bone marrow mononuclear cells depleted of CD138+ plasma/myeloma cells by negative magnetic selection. All receptors derive from a donor over 35 with multiple myeloma.

The chain employs TRBV4-2 and TRBJ2-5; 13 bases map to TRBD2. This CDR3 contains 17 residues. Germline assignment: CDR1 LGHNA and CDR2 YNFKEQ. V trimming: 0 bases; J trimming: 9 bases; junction bases outside the gene matches: 10. In nucleotides, the CDR3 is TGTGCCAGCAGCCAAGATGGGACTAGCGGGGAACAGGGGCCCCAGTACTTC. Translating gives CASSQDGTSGEQGPQYF.

A note on this clonotype: A single base separates this from a much larger clone, so it may be a read error. The chain recombines TRBV7-2 with TRBJ2-3, with 8 bases aligning to TRBD2. V trimming: 4 bases; J trimming: 4 bases; junction bases outside the gene matches: 13. The CDR3 contains 17 residues. Germline V gene lookup returns CDR1 SGHTA and CDR2 FQGNSA. This CDR3 is CASSSTLRTSTADTQYF. The CDR3, as DNA: TGTGCCAGCAGCTCAACCCTCCGGACTAGCACCGCAGATACGCAGTATTTT.

This clonotype was seen repeatedly, ten times or more. The CDR3 sequence: CASSPQEVGIYGYTF. CDR3 bases: TGTGCCAGCTCACCCCAGGAGGTCGGGATCTATGGCTACACCTTC. This rearrangement joins TRBV18 to TRBJ1-2, with D unclear. The CDR3 runs to 15 residues. V was cut by 3 bases and J by 4 bases, with 15 bases left in between. Germline V gene lookup returns CDR1 KGHSH and CDR2 LQKENI. The full variable domain, rest sourced from reference TRBV18 and TRBJ1-2, is NAGVMQNPRHLVRRRGQEARLRCSPMKGHSHVYWYRQLPEEGLKFMVYLQKENIIDESGMPKERFSAEFPKEGPSILRIQQVVRGDSAAYFCASSPQEVGIYGYTFGSGTRLTVV.

This clonotype was detected many times. The chain joins TRBV20-1 to TRBJ2-1; D unclear. V dropped 0 bases and J dropped 6 bases, with 6 bases sitting between them. This CDR3 has 12 residues. Per germline, CDR1 DFQATT and CDR2 SNEGSKA (reference sequence). The CDR3 region is CSARDRTNEQFF. The CDR3 DNA reads TGCAGTGCTAGAGATCGTACCAATGAGCAGTTCTTC.

As for this clonotype: This may arise from a read error, as a much more abundant clone is one base away. The CDR3 protein is CASSLSGLAAINEQLF. DNA of the CDR3: TGTGCCAGCAGCTTGTCGGGACTAGCGGCCATCAATGAGCAGCTCTTC. The chain carries TRBV5-4 and TRBJ2-1, with 11 bases lining up with TRBD2. This CDR3 is 16 amino acids long. Per germline, CDR1 SGHNT and CDR2 YYREEE (reference sequence).

In this sample, this clonotype turned up many times. The chain joins TRBV4-3 to TRBJ2-4; TRBD1 matches at 8 bases. This CDR3 has 15 amino acids. CDR1 LGHNA and CDR2 YSLEER come from the germline V gene. After removal of 2 bases from V and 1 base from J, the junction contained 1 base not matched to a gene. CDR3 DNA: TGCGCCAGCAGCCAAAGGACAGGGGCCAAAAACATTCAGTACTTC. Translating gives CASSQRTGAKNIQYF.

This clonotype was observed at least ten times. The J gene is TRBJ2-5, the V gene TRBV27; 11 bases align to TRBD2. The CDR3 loop spans 18 amino acids. The ends lost 5 bases at V and 5 bases at J; junction bases unmatched: 16. Germline-derived CDR1 and CDR2 are MNHEY and SMNVEV (reference sequence). CDR3 protein: CASSAYFQLAGASETQYF. The CDR3 coding sequence is TGTGCCAGCAGTGCATACTTCCAACTAGCGGGAGCGTCGGAGACCCAGTACTTC.

The chain is built from TRBV15 and TRBJ1-5; D gene uncertain. Germline-derived CDR1 and CDR2 are LNHNV and YYDKDF (reference sequence). The CDR3 has 15 amino acids. V lost 0 bases and J lost 5, with 11 bases in between. The CDR3 loop is CATSRDPVTDQPQHF. The CDR3 DNA sequence: TGTGCCACCAGCAGAGATCCGGTAACAGATCAGCCCCAGCATTTT.

The chain combines TRBV7-9 with TRBJ2-5; D is undetermined. Trimming shortened V by 4 bases and J by 5 bases, and 8 bases separated the two germline ends. The CDR3 has 12 amino acids. CDR1 and CDR2 from the germline V gene are SEHNR and FQNEAQ (reference sequence). CDR3 nucleotide sequence: TGTGCCAGCAGCTGGCTTACGGAGACCCAGTACTTC. Its translation is CASSWLTETQYF. Variable domain in full (rest from reference TRBV7-9 and TRBJ2-5): DTGVSQNPRHKITKRGQNVTFRCDPISEHNRLYWYRQTLGQGPEFLTYFQNEAQLEKSRLLSDRFSAERPKGSFSTLEIQRTEQGDSAMYLCASSWLTETQYFGPGTRLLVL.

This clonotype was found many times. The CDR3: CASSFGTGGGGTQYF. In nucleotides, the CDR3 is TGTGCCAGCAGCTTCGGGACAGGGGGCGGGGGTACGCAGTATTTT. This sequence joins TRBV7-6 and TRBJ2-3, with 12 bases aligning to TRBD1. The J segment lost 8 bases and the V segment lost 3 bases, leaving 6 bases of the junction unmatched. There are 15 residues in the CDR3. Germline V gives CDR1 SGHVS, CDR2 FNYEAQ.

Concerning this clonotype: A read error may explain this, as a much larger clone is one base away. V usage is TRBV6-2 or TRBV6-3 and J usage is TRBJ1-1; a possible D gene is TRBD1 (5 bases). The germline CDR1 and CDR2 sequences are MNHEY and SVGEGT. The CDR3 covers 14 residues. The CDR3, as DNA: TGTGTCAGCAGGCGAGACAGACCAAACACTGAAGCTTTCTTT. It codes for CVSRRDRPNTEAFF.

This clonotype showed up just a few times. This sequence may be a read error, since a much larger clone differs from it by one base. The J gene is TRBJ1-5, the V gene TRBV5-5; TRBD1 matches at 7 bases. Germline assignment: CDR1 SGHKS and CDR2 YYEKEE (reference sequence). The CDR3 totals 14 residues. This CDR3 is CASSWRDSHQPQRF. The CDR3 DNA reads as TGTGCCAGCAGCTGGAGGGACAGTCATCAGCCCCAGCGTTTT.

The chain is built from TRBV12-5 and TRBJ2-1, with D perhaps matching TRBD1 (6 bases). The CDR3 contains 15 residues. V was shortened by 7 bases and J by 6 bases, with 19 bases between the two germline ends. Germline V gives CDR1 LGHNT, CDR2 FRNRAP. The CDR3 sequence is CASVRDTRRLNEQFF. The CDR3 bases are TGTGCTAGTGTTCGGGACACCCGAAGACTCAATGAGCAGTTCTTC. Complete variable domain (other parts from reference TRBV12-5 and TRBJ2-1): DARVTQTPRHKVTEMGQEVTMRCQPILGHNTVFWYRQTMMQGLELLAYFRNRAPLDDSGMPKDRFSAEMPDATLATLKIQPSEPRDSAVYFCASVRDTRRLNEQFFGPGTRLTVL.

This clonotype was picked up a small number of times. The junction departs from the called germline gene at one end, perhaps through a read error. V and J are TRBV20-1 and TRBJ2-7; 8 nucleotides match TRBD2. CDR1 and CDR2 (germline): DFQATT, SNEGSKA (reference sequence). CDR3 length equals 15 residues. CDR3 nucleotide sequence: TGCAGCGCTAGATCGGGGACTAGTTGGAACTGCGAGCAGTACTTC. Translation gives CSARSGTSWNCEQYF.

This clonotype was detected ten times or more. The genes are TRBV6-2 or TRBV6-3 and TRBJ2-1, with a weak D call TRBD2 (6 bases). Germline V lookup: CDR1 MNHEY, CDR2 SVGEGT. V was shortened by 4 bases and J by 7 bases, with 11 bases between the two germline ends. This CDR3 is 13 amino acids long. The CDR3 loop is CASSWGLENEQFF. CDR3 in DNA: TGTGCCAGCAGTTGGGGACTGGAGAATGAGCAGTTCTTC.

This clonotype was seen at least ten times. The V call is TRBV7-9, the J call TRBJ2-5, with D uncertain. This CDR3 spans 15 amino acids. Germline CDR1 reads SEHNR; CDR2 reads FQNEAQ (reference sequence). V was shortened by 2 bases and J by 2 bases, with 12 bases between the two germline ends. The CDR3 sequence: CASSLSKKIQETQYF. CDR3 nucleotides: TGTGCCAGCAGCTTATCTAAGAAGATTCAAGAGACCCAGTACTTC. Full variable domain (rest looked up from reference TRBV7-9 and TRBJ2-5): DTGVSQNPRHKITKRGQNVTFRCDPISEHNRLYWYRQTLGQGPEFLTYFQNEAQLEKSRLLSDRFSAERPKGSFSTLEIQRTEQGDSAMYLCASSLSKKIQETQYFGPGTRLLVL.

This clonotype has at least ten counts. This chain uses TRBV20-1 with TRBJ2-4; weak D call: TRBD1 (6 bases). The CDR3 loop spans 15 amino acids. Germline loops: CDR1 DFQATT, CDR2 SNEGSKA (reference sequence). The V end lost 5 bases, the J end lost 3 bases, and 17 bases lay between the germline ends. CDR3 DNA: TGCAGTGCTTTGAGAGGGGGTTCGGGCAAAAACATTCAGTACTTC. This sequence encodes CSALRGGSGKNIQYF.

This clonotype appeared many times. This chain links TRBV29-1 with TRBJ2-7; a possible D gene is TRBD1 (6 bases). The germline V and J ends were trimmed by 2 bases and 0 bases, with 8 bases remaining between them. The germline CDR1 and CDR2 sequences are SQVTM and ANQGSEA. CDR3 length: 13 residues. The CDR3 DNA follows: TGCAGCGTTGAAAGGGACAACTCCTACGAGCAGTACTTC. This codes for CSVERDNSYEQYF.

This clonotype was seen many times. The chain is built from TRBV7-9 and TRBJ2-1; TRBD2 agrees at 8 bases. The CDR3 extends over 15 amino acids. V dropped 2 bases and J dropped 3; count of bases not matched to a gene: 3. Germline assignment: CDR1 SEHNR and CDR2 FQNEAQ (reference sequence). The CDR3 nucleotides are TGTGCCAGCAGCTTACAAGCGGGAGTCTACAATGAGCAGTTCTTC. Translation gives CASSLQAGVYNEQFF.

This clonotype was counted many times. J is TRBJ2-3 and V is TRBV4-2, with 7 bases lining up with TRBD2. V lost 0 bases to trimming and J lost 4 bases; unmatched junction nucleotides: 7. Germline V CDR1 and CDR2: LGHNA, YNFKEQ. This CDR3 has 16 amino acids. The DNA of the CDR3 is TGTGCCAGCAGCCAAGATATGGCGGGAGAGTCAGATACGCAGTATTTT. Translating gives CASSQDMAGESDTQYF.